These 19 T cell receptor beta chains originate from one sample sequenced in a study of CD8 T cells in ankylosing spondylitis. General study points: Apparently characteristic of ankylosing spondylitis blood was a TCR beta motif (eight highly homologous variants).

TCRdb re-analysed the 5' RACE reads in MiXCR, keeping a single row per CDR3 protein. The sample holds 700,000 to 850,000 distinct CDR3 sequences, around 11% seen once. Antigen specificity for these receptors is unknown. The sequenced sample was blood, either unsorted or a sorted T cell fraction (not recorded which). All receptors derive from a male donor with ankylosing spondylitis.

The J gene is TRBJ2-5, the V gene TRBV7-2; TRBD1 agrees at 10 bases. The CDR3 is 16 amino acids. CDR1 is SGHTA, CDR2 FQGNSA, per germline. V shed 0 bases and J 5 bases; nucleotides not matched to a gene: 6. The DNA for the CDR3 is TGTGCCAGCAGCTTAGCCGGGACAGGGGCTGGGGAGACCCAGTACTTC. This translates into CASSLAGTGAGETQYF. Drawing the rest from reference TRBV7-2 and TRBJ2-5, the complete variable domain is GAGVSQSPSNKVTEKGKDVELRCDPISGHTALYWYRQSLGQGLEFLIYFQGNSAPDKSGLPSDRFSAERTGGSVSTLTIQRTQQEDSAVYLCASSLAGTGAGETQYFGPGTRLLVL.

The chain carries TRBV5-6 and TRBJ2-3, with 9 positions matching TRBD2. CDR3 size: 15 residues. J lost 6 bases, V lost 4 bases, and 9 bases had no gene match. Germline lookup yields CDR1 SGHDT and CDR2 YYEEEE. In DNA, the CDR3 is TGTGCCAGCAGCATAGCGGGAGCCTTGGGGGATACGCAGTATTTT. Protein: CASSIAGALGDTQYF.

The gene calls are TRBV10-2 and TRBJ2-6; TRBD1 aligns across 9 bases. V was clipped by 2 bases and J by 2 bases; unmatched bases: 1. The CDR3 is 16 residues long. The germline gives CDR1 WSHSY, CDR2 SAAADI. For the CDR3, the DNA is TGCGCCAGCAGTGAGACAGGGGGCACTGGGGCCAACGTCCTGACTTTC. Translating it yields CASSETGGTGANVLTF.

V usage is TRBV2 and J usage is TRBJ2-5, with D perhaps TRBD1 or TRBD2 (5 bases each). Germline V gene lookup returns CDR1 SNHLY and CDR2 FYNNEI. Trimming left V 7 bases short and J 2 bases short, with 11 bases between. This CDR3 is 13 amino acids long. DNA for the CDR3: TGTGCCAGCACCGGGACGGCACAAGAGACCCAGTACTTC. It is translated as CASTGTAQETQYF.

The CDR3, as DNA: TGCGCCAGCAGCTTTTTAGCGGGAGGGGTTAATGAGCAGTTCTTC. This gives the protein CASSFLAGGVNEQFF. The gene calls are TRBV5-1 and TRBJ2-1, with 11 bases that match TRBD2. CDR1 is SGHRS, CDR2 YFSETQ, per germline. CDR3 size: 15 residues. Trimming removed 2 bases from V and 7 bases from J; junction bases left unmatched: 5.

V gene TRBV9 combines with J gene TRBJ2-3, with TRBD2 matching 8 bases. This CDR3 has 18 amino acids. Per germline, CDR1 SGDLS and CDR2 YYNGEE. With V trimmed by 0 bases and J by 2 bases, 11 bases remained unmatched. This CDR3 is CASSVGPPSGGLTDTQYF. The CDR3 region has the DNA TGTGCCAGCAGCGTAGGACCACCCAGCGGGGGCCTCACAGATACGCAGTATTTT. The full variable domain, its missing parts supplied by reference TRBV9 and TRBJ2-3, is DSGVTQTPKHLITATGQRVTLRCSPRSGDLSVYWYQQSLDQGLQFLIQYYNGEERAKGNILERFSAQQFPDLHSELNLSSLELGDSALYFCASSVGPPSGGLTDTQYFGPGTRLTVL.

The V call is TRBV18, the J call TRBJ2-3; D not resolved. The V gene's germline CDR1 is KGHSH and CDR2 LQKENI. The CDR3 runs 13 residues. Trimming removed 5 bases at V and 4 bases at J, with 10 bases between. The CDR3 loop reads CASSEGLADTQYF. CDR3 nucleotide sequence: TGTGCCAGCTCAGAAGGCTTGGCAGATACGCAGTATTTT.

In its sample, this clonotype was seen many times. The V gene is TRBV20-1, the J gene TRBJ2-1, with 9 bases fitting TRBD1. Per the germline V gene, CDR1 is DFQATT and CDR2 is SNEGSKA (reference sequence). The CDR3 loop spans 11 amino acids. V shed 6 bases, J shed 16 bases, and the junction held 10 bases outside the gene matches. CDR3 sequence reads: CSASHGDREFF. The CDR3 DNA reads as TGCAGTGCCTCCCACGGGGACAGGGAATTCTTC.

V is TRBV5-1 and J is TRBJ1-3; D possibly corresponds to TRBD1 (5 bases). The CDR3 covers 16 residues. The V end lost 0 bases, the J end lost 0 bases, and 10 bases lay between the germline ends. Germline V lookup: CDR1 SGHRS, CDR2 YFSETQ. As DNA, the CDR3 is TGCGCCAGCAGCTTGGGACAGTACAGCTCTGGAAACACCATATATTTT. The encoded protein is CASSLGQYSSGNTIYF.

The CDR3 DNA follows: TGCAGTGCTAGCATCGCGGATAGCCAGTACTTC. This codes for CSASIADSQYF. The V gene is TRBV20-1, the J gene TRBJ2-5; D call uncertain. CDR1 is DFQATT, CDR2 SNEGSKA, per germline (reference sequence). V lost 3 bases, J lost 10 bases, and 12 bases lay in between. The CDR3 has 11 amino acids.

J is TRBJ1-1 and V is TRBV6-1; 8 bases are shared with TRBD1. This CDR3 spans 14 amino acids. V was clipped by 5 bases and J by 3 bases; unmatched bases: 5. Germline V gives CDR1 MNHNS, CDR2 SASEGT. In DNA, the CDR3 is TGTGCCAGCAGTCCCGGGACAGGTTACACTGAAGCTTTCTTT. Residues: CASSPGTGYTEAFF.

This clonotype was observed a few times. The V gene is TRBV7-8, the J gene TRBJ2-6; weak D call: TRBD1 (5 bases). Germline CDR1 SGHVS, CDR2 FQNEAQ. The V end was cut by 4 bases, the J end by 4 bases, with 11 bases between. There are 15 residues in the CDR3. CDR3 protein: CASSYAGSGANVLTF. DNA of the CDR3: TGTGCCAGCAGCTACGCAGGGTCCGGGGCCAACGTCCTGACTTTC.

The rearrangement uses TRBV5-4 and TRBJ2-7; D is possibly TRBD1 (6 bases). CDR3 length equals 13 residues. Trimming left V 2 bases short and J 2 bases short, with 8 bases between. CDR1 and CDR2 (germline): SGHNT, YYREEE (reference sequence). The CDR3 DNA follows: TGTGCCAGCAGCTTTCAGGGGACCTACGAGCAGTACTTC. Translation gives CASSFQGTYEQYF.

This clonotype was detected many times. DNA for the CDR3: TGCAGTGCTAGAGATGGACTAGCGGCCTACGAGCAGTACTTC. Translating it yields CSARDGLAAYEQYF. The rearrangement joins TRBV20-1 to TRBJ2-7; TRBD2 matches at 10 bases. Germline V CDR1 and CDR2: DFQATT, SNEGSKA (reference sequence). CDR3 size: 14 residues. With 0 bases clipped from V and 2 bases from J, the junction kept 1 base outside the gene matches.

This clonotype was picked up many times. This chain joins TRBV12-3 or TRBV12-4 and TRBJ1-2; D perhaps matches TRBD1 (6 bases). This CDR3 region has 13 residues. V lost 6 bases, J lost 4 bases, and 12 bases lay in between. The CDR3 sequence is CASSPTGLYGYTF. The CDR3 coding sequence is TGTGCCAGCAGCCCGACAGGTCTCTATGGCTACACCTTC.

Only a few counts were recorded for this clonotype. The chain links TRBV4-2 to TRBJ1-4; D gene unclear. The CDR3 runs 12 residues. The V gene's germline CDR1 is LGHNA and CDR2 YNFKEQ. Trimming took 1 base from V and 9 from J, leaving 6 bases between them. This chain's CDR3 is CASSQGSQKLFF. The CDR3, as DNA: TGTGCCAGCAGCCAAGGCTCTCAAAAACTGTTTTTT.

There are many counts of this clonotype. The chain joins TRBV29-1 to TRBJ1-2, with unresolved D. CDR1 and CDR2 from the germline V gene are SQVTM and ANQGSEA. This CDR3 has 15 residues. Deletions cut 4 bases from V and 5 bases from J, with 20 bases between. In DNA, the CDR3 is TGCAGCGTTGGAAGGTCGGGCCAACTGGGATATGGCTACACCTTC. Translated: CSVGRSGQLGYGYTF.

In its sample, this clonotype was seen a few times. V usage is TRBV20-1 and J usage is TRBJ1-4; a possible D gene is TRBD1 (5 bases). Germline loops: CDR1 DFQATT, CDR2 SNEGSKA (reference sequence). Trimming removed 4 bases at V and 7 bases at J, with 13 bases between. The CDR3 covers 13 residues. The CDR3 region is CSANTRGGEKLFF. As DNA, the CDR3 is TGCAGTGCTAACACCCGGGGGGGTGAAAAACTGTTTTTT.

The rearrangement joins TRBV6-2 or TRBV6-3 to TRBJ1-2; D may be TRBD1 (5 bases). Trimming removed 9 bases at V and 5 bases at J, with 13 bases between. The CDR3 covers 12 residues. Germline-derived CDR1 and CDR2 are MNHEY and SVGEGT. The CDR3 DNA reads as TGTGCCAGTACGAGAGGGGAGTATGGCTACACCTTC. This encodes CASTRGEYGYTF.